This TCR beta chain was captured in a study of CD8 T cells in Susac syndrome. With random hexamers, reverse transcription was performed on roughly 0.5 to 1 ug of RNA. TCRdb reanalysed the immunoSEQ multiplex PCR reads using MiXCR and keeps one entry per CDR3 protein. The repertoire includes some 210,000 distinct CDR3 sequences, over 90% of them detected once, and 0.15% to 0.2% sits in the top ten. On this clonotype itself: No antigen is known for it.

Notes on the study in general: The CD4+ T cell repertoires in Susac syndrome were not clonally expanded.

Sequencing was performed on CD4+ T cells from PBMCs. The TCR sequence derives from a human donor with Susac syndrome.

The CDR3 coding sequence is TGCAGTGCTAGTAGGGAGGGCTACGAGCAGTACTTC. Amino acid sequence: CSASREGYEQYF. V and J are TRBV20-1 and TRBJ2-7, with 7 nucleotides matching TRBD2. This CDR3 region has 12 residues. V shed 3 bases, J shed 3 bases, and the junction held 2 bases outside the gene matches. CDR1 is DFQATT, CDR2 SNEGSKA, per germline (reference sequence).